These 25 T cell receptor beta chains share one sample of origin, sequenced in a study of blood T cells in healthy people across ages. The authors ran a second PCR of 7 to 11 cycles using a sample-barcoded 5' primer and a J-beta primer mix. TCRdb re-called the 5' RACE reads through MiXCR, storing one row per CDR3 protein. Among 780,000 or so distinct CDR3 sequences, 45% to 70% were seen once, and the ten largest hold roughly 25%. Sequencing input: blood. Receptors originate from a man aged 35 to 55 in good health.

The CDR3 DNA follows: TGTGCCAGCAGCCCCCGGGCTAGCGGGGGGCTGGAGCAGTTCTTC. Amino acids: CASSPRASGGLEQFF. The chain couples TRBV7-2 to TRBJ2-1, with TRBD2 matching 11 bases. V shed 5 bases and J 10 bases; nucleotides not matched to a gene: 10. From germline, CDR1 is SGHTA and CDR2 FQGNSA. The CDR3 sequence is 15 residues long.

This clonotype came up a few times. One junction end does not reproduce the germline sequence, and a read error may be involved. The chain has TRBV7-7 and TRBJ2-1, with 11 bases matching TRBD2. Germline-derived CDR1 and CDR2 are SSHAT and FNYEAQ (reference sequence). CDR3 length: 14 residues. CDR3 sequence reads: CASSITSGGNEQFF. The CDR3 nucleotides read TGTGCTAGCAGCATCACTAGCGGGGGTAATGAGCAGTTCTTC.

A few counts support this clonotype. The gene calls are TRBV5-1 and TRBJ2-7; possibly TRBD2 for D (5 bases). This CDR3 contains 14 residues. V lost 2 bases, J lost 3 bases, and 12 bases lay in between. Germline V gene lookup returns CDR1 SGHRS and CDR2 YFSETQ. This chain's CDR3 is CASSLATSNYEQYF. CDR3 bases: TGCGCCAGCAGCTTAGCCACTAGTAACTACGAGCAGTACTTC.

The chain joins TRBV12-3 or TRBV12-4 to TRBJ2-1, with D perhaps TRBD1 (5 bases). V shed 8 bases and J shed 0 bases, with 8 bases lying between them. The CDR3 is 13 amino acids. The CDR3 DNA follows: TGTGCCAGCGGAGACAGCTCCTACAATGAGCAGTTCTTC. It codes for CASGDSSYNEQFF.

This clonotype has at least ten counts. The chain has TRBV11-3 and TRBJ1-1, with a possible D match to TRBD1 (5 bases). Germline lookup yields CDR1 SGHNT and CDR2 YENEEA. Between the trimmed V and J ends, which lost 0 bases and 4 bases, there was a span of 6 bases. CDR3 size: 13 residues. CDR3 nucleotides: TGTGCCAGCAGCTTAGACAGGGTCACTGAAGCTTTCTTT. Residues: CASSLDRVTEAFF.

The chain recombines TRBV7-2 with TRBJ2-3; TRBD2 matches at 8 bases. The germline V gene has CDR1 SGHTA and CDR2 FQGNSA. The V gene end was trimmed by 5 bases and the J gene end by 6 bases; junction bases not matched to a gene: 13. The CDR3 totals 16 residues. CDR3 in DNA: TGTGCCAGCAGCACCACGACCGGACTAGCATCTGATACGCAGTATTTT. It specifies CASSTTTGLASDTQYF.

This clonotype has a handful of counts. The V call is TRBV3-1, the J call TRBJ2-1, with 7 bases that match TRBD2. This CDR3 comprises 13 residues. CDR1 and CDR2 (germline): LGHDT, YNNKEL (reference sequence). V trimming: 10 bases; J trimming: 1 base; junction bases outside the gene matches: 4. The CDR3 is CATGGNSYNEQFF. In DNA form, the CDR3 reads TGTGCCACCGGGGGGAATTCCTACAATGAGCAGTTCTTC.

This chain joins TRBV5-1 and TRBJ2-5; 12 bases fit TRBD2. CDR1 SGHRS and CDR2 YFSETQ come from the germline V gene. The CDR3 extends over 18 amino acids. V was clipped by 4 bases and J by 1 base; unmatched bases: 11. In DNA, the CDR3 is TGCGCCAGCAGCCCCGCTCCAAGGACTAGCGGGGCCCAAGAGACCCAGTACTTC. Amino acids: CASSPAPRTSGAQETQYF.

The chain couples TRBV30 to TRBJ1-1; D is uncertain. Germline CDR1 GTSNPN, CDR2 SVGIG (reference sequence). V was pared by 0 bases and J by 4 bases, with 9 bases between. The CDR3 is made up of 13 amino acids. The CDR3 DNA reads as TGTGCCTGGAGTGTACACCGGGCCACTGAAGCTTTCTTT. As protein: CAWSVHRATEAFF. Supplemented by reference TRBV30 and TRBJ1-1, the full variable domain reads SQTIHQWPATLVQPVGSPLSLECTVEGTSNPNLYWYRQAAGRGLQLLFYSVGIGQISSEVPQNLSASRPQDRQFILSSKKLLLSDSGFYLCAWSVHRATEAFFGQGTRLTVV.

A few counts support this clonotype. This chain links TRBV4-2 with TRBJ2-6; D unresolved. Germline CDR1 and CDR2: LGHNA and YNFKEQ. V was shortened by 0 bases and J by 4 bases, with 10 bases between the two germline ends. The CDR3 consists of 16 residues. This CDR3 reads CASSQERSGGANVLTF. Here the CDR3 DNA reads TGTGCCAGCAGCCAAGAACGGTCCGGCGGGGCCAACGTCCTGACTTTC.

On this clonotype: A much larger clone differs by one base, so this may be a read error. CDR3 DNA sequence: TGCGCCAGCAGCGTACAGGTGATGCTAGGTGAGCAGTTCTTC. It yields the protein CASSVQVMLGEQFF. The rearrangement joins TRBV5-1 to TRBJ2-1, with a weak D call TRBD1 (5 bases). V was trimmed by 4 bases and J by 9 bases, leaving 17 bases between them. Germline V gives CDR1 SGHRS, CDR2 YFSETQ. CDR3 length: 14 residues.

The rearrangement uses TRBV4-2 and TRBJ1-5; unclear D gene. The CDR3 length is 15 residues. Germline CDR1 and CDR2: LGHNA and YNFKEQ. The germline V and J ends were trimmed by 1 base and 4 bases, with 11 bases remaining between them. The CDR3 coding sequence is TGTGCCAGCAGCCAAGTAGACACGCTGAATCAGCCCCAGCATTTT. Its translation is CASSQVDTLNQPQHF.

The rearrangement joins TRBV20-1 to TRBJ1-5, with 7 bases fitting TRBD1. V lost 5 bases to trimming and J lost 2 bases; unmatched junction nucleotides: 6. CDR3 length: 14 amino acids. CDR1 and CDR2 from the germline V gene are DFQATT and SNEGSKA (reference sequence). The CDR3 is CSALTGVGNQPQHF. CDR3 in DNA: TGCAGTGCTCTTACAGGGGTGGGCAATCAGCCCCAGCATTTT.

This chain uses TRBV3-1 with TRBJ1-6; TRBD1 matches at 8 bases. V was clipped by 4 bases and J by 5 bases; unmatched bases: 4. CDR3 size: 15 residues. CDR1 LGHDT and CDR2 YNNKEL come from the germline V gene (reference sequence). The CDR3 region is CASSPGQANNSPLHF. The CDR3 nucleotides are TGTGCCAGCAGCCCGGGACAGGCGAATAATTCACCCCTCCACTTT.

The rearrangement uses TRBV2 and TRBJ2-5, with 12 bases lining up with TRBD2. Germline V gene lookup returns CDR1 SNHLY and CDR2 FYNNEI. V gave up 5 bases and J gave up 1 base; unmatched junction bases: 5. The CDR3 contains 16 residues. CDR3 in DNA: TGTGCCAGCAGTAGGACTAGCGGGGTTGGCCAAGAGACCCAGTACTTC. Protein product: CASSRTSGVGQETQYF.

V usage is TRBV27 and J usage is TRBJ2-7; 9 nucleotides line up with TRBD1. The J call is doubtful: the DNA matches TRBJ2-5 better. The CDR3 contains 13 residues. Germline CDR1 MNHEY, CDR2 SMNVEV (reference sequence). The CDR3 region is CASRRTGEETQYF. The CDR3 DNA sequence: TGTGCCAGCAGACGGACAGGGGAAGAGACCCAGTACTTC.

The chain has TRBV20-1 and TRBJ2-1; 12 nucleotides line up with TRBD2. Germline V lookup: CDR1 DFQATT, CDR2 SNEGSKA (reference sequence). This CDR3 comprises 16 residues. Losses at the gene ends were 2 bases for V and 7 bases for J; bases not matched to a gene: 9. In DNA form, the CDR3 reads TGCAGTGCTAGAAACCCGACTAGCGGGAGTAGAAATGAGCAGTTCTTC. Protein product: CSARNPTSGSRNEQFF.

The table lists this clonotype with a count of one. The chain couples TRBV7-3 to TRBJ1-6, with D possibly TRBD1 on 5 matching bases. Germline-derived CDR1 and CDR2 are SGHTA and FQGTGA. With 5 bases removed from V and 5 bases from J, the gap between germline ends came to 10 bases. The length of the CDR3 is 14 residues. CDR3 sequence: CASSQTADNSPLHF. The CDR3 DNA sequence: TGTGCCAGCAGCCAGACAGCGGATAATTCACCCCTCCACTTT.

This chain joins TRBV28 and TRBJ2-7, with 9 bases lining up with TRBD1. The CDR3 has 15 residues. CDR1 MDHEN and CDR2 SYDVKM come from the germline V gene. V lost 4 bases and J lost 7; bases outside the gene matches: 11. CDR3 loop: CASSSVPGTGREQYF. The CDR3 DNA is TGTGCCAGCAGTTCAGTGCCCGGGACAGGGAGGGAGCAGTACTTC.

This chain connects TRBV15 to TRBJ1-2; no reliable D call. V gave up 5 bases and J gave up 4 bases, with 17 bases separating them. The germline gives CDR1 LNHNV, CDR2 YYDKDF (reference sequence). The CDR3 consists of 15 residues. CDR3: CATSRRQFVRYGYTF. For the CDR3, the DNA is TGTGCCACCAGCCGGAGACAATTCGTTCGCTATGGCTACACCTTC.

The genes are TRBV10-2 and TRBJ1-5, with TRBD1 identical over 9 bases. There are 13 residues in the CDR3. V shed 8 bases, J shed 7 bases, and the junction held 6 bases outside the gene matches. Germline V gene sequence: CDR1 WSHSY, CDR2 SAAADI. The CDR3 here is CASAGQGTQPQHF. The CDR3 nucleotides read TGCGCCAGCGCGGGACAGGGCACCCAGCCCCAGCATTTT.

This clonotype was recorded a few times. CDR3 in DNA: TGTGCCAGCAGTGACCCAGGTGTGAAGAACAACTACGAGCAGTACTTC. It codes for CASSDPGVKNNYEQYF. The V and J genes are TRBV6-4 and TRBJ2-7, with D unclear. Germline CDR1 is MRHNA and CDR2 is SNTAGT. V gave up 2 bases and J gave up 3 bases, with 17 bases separating them. The CDR3 has 16 amino acids.

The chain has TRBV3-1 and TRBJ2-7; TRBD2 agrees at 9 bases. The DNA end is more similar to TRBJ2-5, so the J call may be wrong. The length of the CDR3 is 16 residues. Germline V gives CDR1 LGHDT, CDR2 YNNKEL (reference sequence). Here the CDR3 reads CASSQGPAGGGETQYF. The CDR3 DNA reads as TGTGCCAGCAGCCAAGGTCCAGCGGGGGGAGGAGAGACCCAGTACTTC.

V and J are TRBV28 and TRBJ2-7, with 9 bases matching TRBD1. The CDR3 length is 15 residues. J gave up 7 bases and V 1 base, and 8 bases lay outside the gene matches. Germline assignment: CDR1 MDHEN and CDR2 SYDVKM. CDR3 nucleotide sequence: TGTGCCAGCAGTTTATTACAGGGGGCGGGGAGGGAGCAGTACTTC. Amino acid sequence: CASSLLQGAGREQYF. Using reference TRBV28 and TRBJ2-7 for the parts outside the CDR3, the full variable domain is DVKVTQSSRYLVKRTGEKVFLECVQDMDHENMFWYRQDPGLGLRLIYFSYDVKMKEKGDIPEGYSVSREKKERFSLILESASTNQTSMYLCASSLLQGAGREQYFGPGTRLTVT.

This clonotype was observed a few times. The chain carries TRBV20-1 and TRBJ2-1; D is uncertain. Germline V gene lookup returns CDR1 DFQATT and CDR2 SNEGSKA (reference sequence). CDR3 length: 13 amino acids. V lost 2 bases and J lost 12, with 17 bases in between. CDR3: CSARQLQLETQFF. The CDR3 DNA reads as TGCAGTGCTAGACAGCTCCAATTGGAGACGCAGTTCTTC.